These 23 T cell receptor beta chains were all obtained from the same sample, sequenced in a study of siplizumab effects on memory and regulatory T cells. TCRdb keeps only in-frame clones here, not all; method: immunoSEQ multiplex PCR. The table has around 120,000 clones, approximately 94% seen once. Specimen: non-Treg CD4+ T cells sorted from blood. All receptors come from a human donor in good health.

This chain connects TRBV19 to TRBJ1-2; 7 bases align to TRBD1. This CDR3 has 13 residues. Germline CDR1 LNHDA, CDR2 SQIVND (reference sequence). J gave up 4 bases and V 5 bases, and 4 bases lay outside the gene matches. CDR3 nucleotides: TGTGCCAGTAGTCGACAGGGCAGCTATGGCTACACCTTC. This sequence encodes CASSRQGSYGYTF.

The V gene is TRBV30, the J gene TRBJ1-1; the D is unclear. This CDR3 is 15 amino acids long. The V gene's germline CDR1 is GTSNPN and CDR2 SVGIG (reference sequence). V was shortened by 2 bases and J by 6 bases, with 19 bases between the two germline ends. CDR3 sequence reads: CAWSSDLLGSAEAFF. The CDR3 DNA reads TGTGCCTGGAGTTCCGACCTTCTAGGTTCCGCTGAAGCTTTCTTT.

The chain is built from TRBV5-1 and TRBJ1-6; maybe TRBD1 (5 bases). CDR1 is SGHRS and CDR2 is YFSETQ in the germline V gene. The length of the CDR3 is 15 residues. The V end lost 4 bases, the J end lost 8 bases, and 16 bases lay between the germline ends. CDR3 DNA: TGCGCCAGCAGCGGGACCGGCTCGAGGGATTCACCCCTCCACTTT. Its protein product is CASSGTGSRDSPLHF. Full variable domain (outside the CDR3, taken from reference TRBV5-1 and TRBJ1-6): KAGVTQTPRYLIKTRGQQVTLSCSPISGHRSVSWYQQTPGQGLQFLFEYFSETQRNKGNFPGRFSGRQFSNSRSEMNVSTLELGDSALYLCASSGTGSRDSPLHFGNGTRLTVT.

Here the CDR3 DNA reads TGTGCCACCAGTCCCCCCCAGTTCGGGCAGCCCCAGCATTTT. Encoded protein: CATSPPQFGQPQHF. This chain links TRBV15 with TRBJ1-5; D not certain. This CDR3 has 14 residues. V was cut by 6 bases and J by 7 bases, with 16 bases left in between. The germline CDR1 and CDR2 sequences are LNHNV and YYDKDF (reference sequence).

V gene TRBV5-1 combines with J gene TRBJ2-7; TRBD1 matches at 7 bases. After removal of 5 bases from V and 4 bases from J, the junction contained 12 bases not matched to a gene. This CDR3 is built from 15 residues. Germline V gene lookup returns CDR1 SGHRS and CDR2 YFSETQ. The CDR3 DNA sequence: TGCGCCAGCAGACCGATGAGGGGGCTGGTTTACGAGCAGTACTTC. It translates to CASRPMRGLVYEQYF. Supplemented by reference TRBV5-1 and TRBJ2-7, the full variable domain reads KAGVTQTPRYLIKTRGQQVTLSCSPISGHRSVSWYQQTPGQGLQFLFEYFSETQRNKGNFPGRFSGRQFSNSRSEMNVSTLELGDSALYLCASRPMRGLVYEQYFGPGTRLTVT.

V and J are TRBV7-9 and TRBJ1-5, with D uncertain. Germline lookup yields CDR1 SEHNR and CDR2 FQNEAQ (reference sequence). The CDR3 runs 19 residues. Trimming shortened V by 5 bases and J by 2 bases, and 25 bases separated the two germline ends. CDR3 residues: CASSLRARLLFEGNQPQHF. Written as DNA, the CDR3 is TGTGCCAGCAGCCTACGCGCACGACTTTTATTCGAGGGCAATCAGCCCCAGCATTTT. Full variable domain (outside the CDR3, taken from reference TRBV7-9 and TRBJ1-5): DTGVSQNPRHKITKRGQNVTFRCDPISEHNRLYWYRQTLGQGPEFLTYFQNEAQLEKSRLLSDRFSAERPKGSFSTLEIQRTEQGDSAMYLCASSLRARLLFEGNQPQHFGDGTRLSIL.

The J gene is TRBJ2-3, the V gene TRBV7-2; D is perhaps TRBD2 (5 bases). The germline V and J ends were trimmed by 5 bases and 2 bases, with 11 bases remaining between them. The CDR3 has 14 residues. CDR1 SGHTA and CDR2 FQGNSA come from the germline V gene. CDR3 sequence: CASSAGLSTDTQYF. The CDR3 nucleotides are TGTGCCAGCAGCGCCGGACTCTCCACAGATACGCAGTATTTT.

This rearrangement joins TRBV5-1 to TRBJ2-1; no reliable D call. Germline CDR1 SGHRS, CDR2 YFSETQ. The CDR3 contains 14 residues. With 1 base removed from V and 2 bases from J, the gap between germline ends came to 7 bases. CDR3 residues: CASSLSGTYNEQFF. Here the CDR3 DNA reads TGCGCCAGCAGCTTGTCAGGCACCTACAATGAGCAGTTCTTC.

The chain joins TRBV6-5 to TRBJ2-1; 7 nucleotides align to TRBD2. Trimming took 4 bases from V and 12 from J; bases not matched to a gene: 12. Per the germline V gene, CDR1 is MNHEY and CDR2 is SVGAGI. The CDR3 consists of 14 residues. Here the CDR3 DNA reads TGTGCCAGCAGTTTAGAAGCGGGGCTGTTTGGGCAGTTCTTC. Translated, it gives CASSLEAGLFGQFF.

The chain uses TRBV30 and TRBJ2-7; tentative D call: TRBD2 (5 bases). Germline V gene sequence: CDR1 GTSNPN, CDR2 SVGIG (reference sequence). Trimming stripped 3 bases from V and 3 bases from J, with 9 bases between. The CDR3 is 12 amino acids. The CDR3 spells CAWSPRDYEQYF. The CDR3 nucleotides are TGTGCCTGGAGCCCCCGGGACTACGAGCAGTACTTC. The full variable domain, its missing parts supplied by reference TRBV30 and TRBJ2-7, is SQTIHQWPATLVQPVGSPLSLECTVEGTSNPNLYWYRQAAGRGLQLLFYSVGIGQISSEVPQNLSASRPQDRQFILSSKKLLLSDSGFYLCAWSPRDYEQYFGPGTRLTVT.

This sequence joins TRBV9 and TRBJ1-1, with 8 bases that match TRBD1. The CDR3 extends over 19 amino acids. The germline V gene has CDR1 SGDLS and CDR2 YYNGEE. V lost 0 bases to trimming and J lost 7 bases; unmatched junction nucleotides: 20. CDR3 in DNA: TGTGCCAGCAGCGTAGGGTCGGGGATGGGGACAGGCGTTCGGAGTGAAGCTTTCTTT. Protein sequence: CASSVGSGMGTGVRSEAFF.

This clone has a single count. V gene TRBV5-1 combines with J gene TRBJ1-1, with unresolved D. Germline values: CDR1 SGHRS, CDR2 YFSETQ. This CDR3 contains 14 residues. V lost 1 base and J lost 0, with 7 bases in between. The DNA of the CDR3 is TGCGCCAGCAGCTTGAGGTCCATGAACACTGAAGCTTTCTTT. Protein: CASSLRSMNTEAFF.

V gene TRBV30 combines with J gene TRBJ1-1, with 7 bases that match TRBD1. Germline V gives CDR1 GTSNPN, CDR2 SVGIG (reference sequence). The CDR3 consists of 13 residues. Trimming cost V 3 bases and J 4 bases; bases outside gene matches: 5. Here the CDR3 DNA reads TGTGCCTGGAGCCCAGGGGGTATCACTGAAGCTTTCTTT. This encodes CAWSPGGITEAFF.

The chain is built from TRBV29-1 and TRBJ2-1; D uncertain. Germline CDR1 and CDR2: SQVTM and ANQGSEA. The CDR3 has 11 residues. V lost 4 bases and J lost 10, with 11 bases in between. The CDR3: CSVVVLPEQFF. CDR3 nucleotide sequence: TGCAGCGTTGTTGTCCTACCCGAGCAGTTCTTC.

This chain links TRBV5-4 with TRBJ2-1, with TRBD2 matching 8 bases. V gave up 0 bases and J gave up 2 bases; unmatched junction bases: 4. In germline, CDR1 is SGHNT, CDR2 YYREEE (reference sequence). CDR3 length: 16 residues. The CDR3 here is CASSLAGGGTYNEQFF. The CDR3 bases are TGTGCCAGCAGCTTGGCCGGCGGGGGGACCTACAATGAGCAGTTCTTC.

J is TRBJ1-4 and V is TRBV20-1, with D unresolved. The ends were cut back, 4 bases at V and 7 bases at J, with 7 bases in the middle. From germline, CDR1 is DFQATT and CDR2 SNEGSKA (reference sequence). The length of the CDR3 is 11 residues. The CDR3 sequence: CSAIKSEKLFF. DNA for the CDR3: TGCAGTGCTATTAAAAGTGAAAAACTGTTTTTT.

The chain combines TRBV4-1 with TRBJ2-2, with TRBD1 matching over 9 bases. Unmatched junction bases numbered 15, after V lost 4 bases and J lost 6 bases. The germline V gene has CDR1 MGHRA and CDR2 YSYEKL. This CDR3 has 18 amino acids. The CDR3 coding sequence is TGCGCCAGCAGCCCACTTTCTACCGGGACAGGGCGCTCCGGGGAGCTGTTTTTT. This sequence encodes CASSPLSTGTGRSGELFF.

This chain connects TRBV6-1 to TRBJ2-6; D uncertain. Per the germline V gene, CDR1 is MNHNS and CDR2 is SASEGT. CDR3 length: 14 residues. Trimming stripped 5 bases from V and 12 bases from J, with 17 bases between. CDR3 bases: TGTGCCAGCAGTATGGTCAGGCTCGGGCCCGTCCTGACTTTC. The encoded protein is CASSMVRLGPVLTF.

V gene TRBV6-5 combines with J gene TRBJ2-1, with 11 bases aligning to TRBD1. The germline V gene has CDR1 MNHEY and CDR2 SVGAGI. The V gene end was trimmed by 5 bases and the J gene end by 2 bases; junction bases not matched to a gene: 2. The CDR3 runs 15 residues. CDR3 DNA: TGTGCCAGCAGTCAGGACAGGGGGCCCTACAATGAGCAGTTCTTC. Residues: CASSQDRGPYNEQFF.

CDR3 DNA sequence: TGCGCCAGCAGTGAGAAGGGTAGGGCCCCGAACACCGGGGAGCTGTTTTTT. This codes for CASSEKGRAPNTGELFF. V gene TRBV10-2 combines with J gene TRBJ2-2; D gene ambiguous. The CDR3 runs to 17 residues. CDR1 and CDR2 (germline): WSHSY, SAAADI. The V gene lost 2 bases and the J gene lost 0 bases, with 13 bases spanning the gap.

The rearrangement joins TRBV29-1 to TRBJ2-3; D is possibly TRBD1 (6 bases). Germline assignment: CDR1 SQVTM and CDR2 ANQGSEA. This CDR3 region has 13 residues. Trimming removed 8 bases from V and 1 base from J, with 13 bases in between. This chain's CDR3 is CSTRAGGTDTQYF. CDR3 nucleotide sequence: TGCAGCACACGAGCAGGGGGCACAGATACGCAGTATTTT.

V usage is TRBV29-1 and J usage is TRBJ2-1; D remains ambiguous. The germline gives CDR1 SQVTM, CDR2 ANQGSEA. The CDR3 spans 12 residues. Trimming removed 4 bases from V and 7 bases from J, with 11 bases in between. As DNA, the CDR3 is TGCAGCGTTGTACCAGGTGCAAATGAGCAGTTCTTC. Its translation: CSVVPGANEQFF.

This clone showed up just once. The identical CDR3 is also encoded by other nucleotide sequences in the sample. The CDR3 sequence is CASRRDYEQYF. The CDR3 DNA is TGTGCCAGCAGACGAGACTACGAGCAGTACTTC. The J gene is TRBJ2-7, the V gene TRBV6-5; D ambiguous. Germline lookup yields CDR1 MNHEY and CDR2 SVGAGI. The CDR3 has 11 amino acids. The V end lost 6 bases, the J end lost 3 bases, and 6 bases lay between the germline ends.